The sequence of this TCR beta chain was determined in a study of cytomegalovirus exposure and HLA in healthy donors. Study-level findings and limits: Serostatus for CMV was the only available immune exposure information.

PCR primers comprised 60 Vbeta and 13 Jbeta primers. The data were produced by immunoSEQ multiplex PCR, yet TCRdb's version contains in-frame clones alone and is incomplete. The table lists over 95,000 clones, 76% of them singletons, with around 10% in the top ten. Only a few counts were recorded for this clone. Its target is not known. This CDR3 is also generated by other DNA sequences in the sample. V was shortened by 0 bases and J by 4 bases, with 10 bases between the two germline ends. This CDR3 contains 14 residues. CDR1 SGHRS and CDR2 YFSETQ come from the germline V gene. The rearrangement uses TRBV5-1 and TRBJ1-2; TRBD1 is a possible D gene (5 bases). The clonotype was recovered from a woman between 40 and 55 years old in good health and CMV-seropositive. Sample: PBMCs. The DNA for the CDR3 is TGCGCCAGCAGCTTGGGGCAGGGAGGCTATGGCTACACCTTC. Translated: CASSLGQGGYGYTF.